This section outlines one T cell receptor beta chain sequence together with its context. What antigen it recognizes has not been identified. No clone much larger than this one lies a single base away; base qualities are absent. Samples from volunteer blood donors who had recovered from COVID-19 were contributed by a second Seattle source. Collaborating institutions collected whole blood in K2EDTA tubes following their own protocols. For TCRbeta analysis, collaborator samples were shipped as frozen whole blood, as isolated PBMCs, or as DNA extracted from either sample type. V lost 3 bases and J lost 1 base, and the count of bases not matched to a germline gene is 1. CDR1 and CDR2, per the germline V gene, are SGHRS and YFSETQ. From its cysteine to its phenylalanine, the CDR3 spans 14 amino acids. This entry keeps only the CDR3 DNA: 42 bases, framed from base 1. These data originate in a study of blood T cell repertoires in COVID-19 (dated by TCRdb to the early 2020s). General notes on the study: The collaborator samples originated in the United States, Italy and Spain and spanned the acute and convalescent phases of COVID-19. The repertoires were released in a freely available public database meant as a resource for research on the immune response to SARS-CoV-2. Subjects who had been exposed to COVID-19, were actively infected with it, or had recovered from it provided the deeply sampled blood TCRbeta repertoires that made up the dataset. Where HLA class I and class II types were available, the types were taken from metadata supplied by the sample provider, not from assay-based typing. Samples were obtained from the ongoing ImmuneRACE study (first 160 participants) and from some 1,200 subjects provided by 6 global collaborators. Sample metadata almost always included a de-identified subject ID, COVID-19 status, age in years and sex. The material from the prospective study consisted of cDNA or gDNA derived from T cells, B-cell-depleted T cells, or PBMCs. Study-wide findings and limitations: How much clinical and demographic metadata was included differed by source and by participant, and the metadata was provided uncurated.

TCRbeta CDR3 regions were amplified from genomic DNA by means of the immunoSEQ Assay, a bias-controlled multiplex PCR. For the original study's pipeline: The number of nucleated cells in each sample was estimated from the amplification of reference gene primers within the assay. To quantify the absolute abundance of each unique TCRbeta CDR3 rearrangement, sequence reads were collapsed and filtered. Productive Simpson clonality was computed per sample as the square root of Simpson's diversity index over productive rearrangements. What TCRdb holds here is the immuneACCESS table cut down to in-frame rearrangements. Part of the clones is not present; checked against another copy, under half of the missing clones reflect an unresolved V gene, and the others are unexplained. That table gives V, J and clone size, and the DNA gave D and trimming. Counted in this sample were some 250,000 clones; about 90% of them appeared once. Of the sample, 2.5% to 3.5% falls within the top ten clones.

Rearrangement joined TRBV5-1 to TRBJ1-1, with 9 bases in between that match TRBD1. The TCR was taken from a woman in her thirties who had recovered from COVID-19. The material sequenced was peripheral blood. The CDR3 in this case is CASSWDRANTEAFF. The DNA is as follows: TGCGCCAGCAGCTGGGACAGGGCGAACACTGAAGCTTTCTTT.